This T cell receptor beta chain was sequenced during a study of blood T cells in healthy people across ages. A second PCR, run for about 7 to 11 cycles, used a sample-barcoded 5' primer plus a J-beta primer mix. Each TCR beta cDNA got a 12-nucleotide random molecular identifier. TCRdb itself ran the 5' RACE reads through MiXCR, one entry per CDR3 protein. Counted here are 1.5 million to 1.8 million distinct CDR3 sequences, approximately 39% occurring once; the ten biggest clones make up over 3.5%. Caucasian, healthy and from Russia, the donors were aged between 6 and 90. At least 7 million PBMCs were isolated per sample. This CDR3 region has 14 residues. V gave up 5 bases and J gave up 3 bases, with 14 bases separating them. The germline CDR1 and CDR2 sequences are LNHDA and SQIVND (reference sequence).

V is TRBV19 and J is TRBJ2-7; unclear D gene. This receptor was taken from a woman between 18 and 29 years old in good health. Sequenced sample: blood. The CDR3 loop is CASSAQSLNYEQYF. The CDR3 DNA follows: TGTGCCAGTAGTGCACAGAGTCTTAACTACGAGCAGTACTTC.